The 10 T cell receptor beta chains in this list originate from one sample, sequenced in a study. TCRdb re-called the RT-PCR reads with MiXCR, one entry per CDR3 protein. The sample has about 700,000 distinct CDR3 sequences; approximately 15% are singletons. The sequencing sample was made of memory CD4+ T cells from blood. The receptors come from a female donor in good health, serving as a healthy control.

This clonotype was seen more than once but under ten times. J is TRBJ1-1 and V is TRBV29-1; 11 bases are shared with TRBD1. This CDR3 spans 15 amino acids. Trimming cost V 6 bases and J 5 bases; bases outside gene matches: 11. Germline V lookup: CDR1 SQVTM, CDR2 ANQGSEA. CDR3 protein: CSVPGQGVSSTEAFF. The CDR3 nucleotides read TGCAGCGTCCCGGGACAGGGGGTGAGTTCGACTGAAGCTTTCTTT.

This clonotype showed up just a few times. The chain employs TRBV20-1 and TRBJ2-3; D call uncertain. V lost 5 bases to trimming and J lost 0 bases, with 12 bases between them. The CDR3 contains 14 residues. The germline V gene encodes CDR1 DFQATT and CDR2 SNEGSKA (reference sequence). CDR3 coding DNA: TGCAGTGCTTTAAAGTCGACTAGCACAGATACGCAGTATTTT. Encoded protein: CSALKSTSTDTQYF.

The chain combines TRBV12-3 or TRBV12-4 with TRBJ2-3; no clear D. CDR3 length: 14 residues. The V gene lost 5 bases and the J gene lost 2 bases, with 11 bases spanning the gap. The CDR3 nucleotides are TGTGCCAGCAGTCGCCGGGCTCTCACAGATACGCAGTATTTT. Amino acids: CASSRRALTDTQYF.

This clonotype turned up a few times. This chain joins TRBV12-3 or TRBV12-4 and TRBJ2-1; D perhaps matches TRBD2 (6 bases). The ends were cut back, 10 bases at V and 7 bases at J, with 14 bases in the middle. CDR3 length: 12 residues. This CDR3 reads CATLGGANEQFF. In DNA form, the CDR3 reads TGTGCCACCCTCGGCGGGGCTAATGAGCAGTTCTTC.

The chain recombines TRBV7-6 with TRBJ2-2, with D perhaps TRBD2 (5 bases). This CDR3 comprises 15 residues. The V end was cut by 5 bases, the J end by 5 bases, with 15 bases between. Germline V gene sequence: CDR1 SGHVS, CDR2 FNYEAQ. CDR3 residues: CASSRGFLETGELFF. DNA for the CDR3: TGTGCCAGCAGCCGAGGGTTTTTGGAGACCGGGGAGCTGTTTTTT.

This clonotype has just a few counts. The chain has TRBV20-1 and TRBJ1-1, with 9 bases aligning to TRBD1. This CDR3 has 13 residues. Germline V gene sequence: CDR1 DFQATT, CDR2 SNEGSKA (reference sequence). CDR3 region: CRGTGGENTEAFF. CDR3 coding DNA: TGCAGGGGCACAGGGGGCGAGAACACTGAAGCTTTCTTT.

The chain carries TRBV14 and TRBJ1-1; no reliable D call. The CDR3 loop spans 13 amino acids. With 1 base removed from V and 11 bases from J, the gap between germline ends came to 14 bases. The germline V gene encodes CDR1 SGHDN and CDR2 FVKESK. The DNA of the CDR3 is TGTGCCAGCAGCCAAGTCGAGGAGGTTGGGGCTTTCTTT. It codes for CASSQVEEVGAFF.

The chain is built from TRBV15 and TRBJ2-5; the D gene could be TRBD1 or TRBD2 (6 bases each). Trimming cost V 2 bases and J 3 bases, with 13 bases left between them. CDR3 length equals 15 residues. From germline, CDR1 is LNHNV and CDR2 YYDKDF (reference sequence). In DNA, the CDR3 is TGTGCCACCAGCAGACCTAGGGGGGTTGAAGAGACCCAGTACTTC. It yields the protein CATSRPRGVEETQYF.

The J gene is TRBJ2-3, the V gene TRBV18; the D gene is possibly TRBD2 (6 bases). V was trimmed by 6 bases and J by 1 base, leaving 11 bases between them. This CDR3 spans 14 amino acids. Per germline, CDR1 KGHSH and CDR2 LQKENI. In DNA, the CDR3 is TGTGCCAGCTCCTGGGGACTGCGCACAGATACGCAGTATTTT. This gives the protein CASSWGLRTDTQYF.

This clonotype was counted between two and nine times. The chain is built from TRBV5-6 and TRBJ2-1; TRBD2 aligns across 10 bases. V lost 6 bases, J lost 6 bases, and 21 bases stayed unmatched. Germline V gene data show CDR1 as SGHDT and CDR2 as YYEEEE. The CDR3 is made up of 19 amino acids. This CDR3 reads CASTLRLAGDIRVRNEQFF. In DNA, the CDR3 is TGTGCCAGCACCCTGCGGCTAGCGGGAGATATTCGCGTGCGCAATGAGCAGTTCTTC.